The 18 T cell receptor beta chains below were found in one sample sequenced in a study of blood T cell repertoires in COVID-19. Profiled with immunoSEQ multiplex PCR; TCRdb holds only in-frame clones, not every one. The table lists some 70,000 clones, over 80% of them singletons, with 13% in the top ten. Sequencing input: peripheral blood. These receptors all stem from a middle-aged man with COVID-19, enrolled during active disease.

V gene TRBV4-2 combines with J gene TRBJ2-7; TRBD1 aligns across 9 bases. Losses at the gene ends were 2 bases for V and 3 bases for J; bases not matched to a gene: 8. The CDR3 covers 16 residues. The germline V gene encodes CDR1 LGHNA and CDR2 YNFKEQ. CDR3 residues: CASSQLSDRGLYEQYF. In DNA, the CDR3 is TGTGCCAGCAGCCAACTTTCGGACAGGGGCCTCTACGAGCAGTACTTC.

This clone was counted a single time. V and J are TRBV24-1 and TRBJ2-3; 9 bases align to TRBD1. Per germline, CDR1 KGHDR and CDR2 SFDVKD. The CDR3 sequence is 13 residues long. V was clipped by 10 bases and J by 4 bases; unmatched bases: 5. CDR3 sequence: CATGTGNADTQYF. The CDR3 region has the DNA TGTGCCACAGGGACAGGGAATGCAGATACGCAGTATTTT.

V and J are TRBV6-5 and TRBJ2-7; a weak D match, TRBD2 (6 bases). Germline V gene lookup returns CDR1 MNHEY and CDR2 SVGAGI. The germline V and J ends were trimmed by 0 bases and 4 bases, with 16 bases remaining between them. The CDR3 contains 16 residues. CDR3: CASSYSMLASAYEQYF. The DNA for the CDR3 is TGTGCCAGCAGTTACTCGATGTTGGCTAGCGCGTACGAGCAGTACTTC.

This clone occurred once. V gene TRBV28 combines with J gene TRBJ2-7, with TRBD1 matching 9 bases. The junction had 12 bases not matched to a gene; V was cut back by 7 bases and J by 5 bases. CDR3 length equals 15 residues. In germline, CDR1 is MDHEN, CDR2 SYDVKM. CDR3 in DNA: TGTGCCAGCACCTCCGGGGACAGGGTCTATCACGAGCAGTACTTC. This codes for CASTSGDRVYHEQYF.

This clone has only a few counts. CDR3 nucleotides: TGTGCCAGCAGTTACTCTGGTGTTTCTTCGAGTGAGCAGTTCTTC. The encoded protein is CASSYSGVSSSEQFF. This chain uses TRBV6-5 with TRBJ2-1, with D unclear. The CDR3 sequence is 15 residues long. Germline CDR1 is MNHEY and CDR2 is SVGAGI. Trimming took 0 bases from V and 9 from J, leaving 15 bases between them.

This clone was detected a few times. The rearrangement links TRBV28 to TRBJ1-1; D remains ambiguous. The CDR3 is 15 residues long. Germline assignment: CDR1 MDHEN and CDR2 SYDVKM. V was clipped by 5 bases and J by 2 bases, with 15 bases between them. The CDR3 protein is CASSTPRGLNTEAFF. The CDR3 nucleotides read TGTGCCAGCAGTACCCCTAGAGGGTTAAACACTGAAGCTTTCTTT.

The chain has TRBV9 and TRBJ2-6, with D possibly being TRBD2 (5 bases). V dropped 5 bases and J dropped 4 bases, with 7 bases sitting between them. The CDR3 is 13 amino acids. Germline lookup yields CDR1 SGDLS and CDR2 YYNGEE. CDR3 in DNA: TGTGCCAGCAGGGAGGCGGGGGCCAACGTCCTGACTTTC. This translates into CASREAGANVLTF.

The chain couples TRBV4-2 to TRBJ1-4; TRBD1 might be the D (5 bases). This CDR3 has 18 amino acids. Germline V CDR1 and CDR2: LGHNA, YNFKEQ. The germline V and J ends were trimmed by 0 bases and 0 bases, with 14 bases remaining between them. The CDR3 region is CASSQDGHRGSTNEKLFF. In nucleotides, the CDR3 is TGTGCCAGCAGCCAAGATGGGCATCGGGGGTCAACTAATGAAAAACTGTTTTTT.

The chain carries TRBV15 and TRBJ2-3; tentative D call: TRBD2 (6 bases). Trimming pared 1 base from V and 5 bases from J, leaving 7 bases between. This CDR3 is built from 13 residues. CDR1 and CDR2 from the germline V gene are LNHNV and YYDKDF (reference sequence). CDR3 coding DNA: TGTGCCACCAGCAGAGGGGGAGGAGATACGCAGTATTTT. It encodes CATSRGGGDTQYF.

The CDR3 nucleotides read TGTGCCAGCAGCCGCACTCCGCCCCGCACAGATACGCAGTATTTT. Protein sequence: CASSRTPPRTDTQYF. The V gene is TRBV28, the J gene TRBJ2-3, with D uncertain. Per germline, CDR1 MDHEN and CDR2 SYDVKM. The CDR3 contains 15 residues. Trimming stripped 6 bases from V and 1 base from J, with 14 bases between.

The gene calls are TRBV27 and TRBJ1-6; a weak D match, TRBD1 (5 bases). Trimming removed 6 bases from V and 7 bases from J, with 16 bases in between. CDR3 length: 15 amino acids. The germline V gene encodes CDR1 MNHEY and CDR2 SMNVEV (reference sequence). The CDR3 bases are TGTGCCAGCAGCGCGCGGAGGGGTGAAAATTCACCCCTCCACTTT. It yields the protein CASSARRGENSPLHF.

The CDR3 loop reads CAITRGGAHEQYF. Written as DNA, the CDR3 is TGTGCCATCACCCGGGGGGGGGCCCACGAGCAGTACTTC. V usage is TRBV10-3 and J usage is TRBJ2-7; 8 bases are shared with TRBD2. Per the germline V gene, CDR1 is ENHRY and CDR2 is SYGVKD. J lost 5 bases, V lost 7 bases, and 7 bases had no gene match. This CDR3 is 13 amino acids long.

CDR3 nucleotides: TGTGCCACCCAAACAGGGGCAACTAATTCACCCCTCCACTTT. Translating gives CATQTGATNSPLHF. The rearrangement links TRBV19 to TRBJ1-6, with 7 positions matching TRBD1. Trimming took 10 bases from V and 6 from J; bases not matched to a gene: 9. The CDR3 is made up of 14 amino acids. The germline CDR1 and CDR2 sequences are LNHDA and SQIVND (reference sequence).

This clone appeared once. V and J are TRBV6-5 and TRBJ2-3; TRBD1 matches 7 bases. This CDR3 has 14 residues. Germline V gene data show CDR1 as MNHEY and CDR2 as SVGAGI. V was pared by 9 bases and J by 4 bases, with 10 bases of the junction left unmatched. The CDR3, as DNA: TGTGCCAGTTGCCGGGACAGCGGCTCAGATACGCAGTATTTT. This translates into CASCRDSGSDTQYF.

The CDR3, as DNA: TGTGCCAGCAGTCCCCTGACAGGGGTGGGTTCACCCCTCCACTTT. This sequence encodes CASSPLTGVGSPLHF. The chain uses TRBV27 and TRBJ1-6; TRBD1 matches 8 bases. Germline-derived CDR1 and CDR2 are MNHEY and SMNVEV (reference sequence). There are 15 residues in the CDR3. V was pared by 5 bases and J by 9 bases, with 9 bases of the junction left unmatched.

The chain recombines TRBV4-1 with TRBJ2-5; D ambiguous. Trimming took 0 bases from V and 7 from J, leaving 21 bases between them. Per germline, CDR1 MGHRA and CDR2 YSYEKL. This CDR3 region has 17 residues. In nucleotides, the CDR3 is TGCGCCAGCAGCCAAGAGGAAGGTCAGGCCTTACTCGGGACCCAGTACTTC. Its protein is CASSQEEGQALLGTQYF.

CDR3 DNA: TGTGCCAGCAGAGGATTTGGCGGGAGAGGAGGGACCCAGTACTTC. It translates to CASRGFGGRGGTQYF. The rearrangement joins TRBV2 to TRBJ2-5, with 7 bases lining up with TRBD2. J gave up 7 bases and V 6 bases, and 14 bases lay outside the gene matches. The CDR3 has 15 residues. From germline, CDR1 is SNHLY and CDR2 FYNNEI.

The rearrangement joins TRBV7-6 to TRBJ2-7, with 9 bases identical to TRBD1. The V gene end was trimmed by 5 bases and the J gene end by 0 bases; junction bases not matched to a gene: 8. Germline CDR1 is SGHVS and CDR2 is FNYEAQ. This CDR3 has 16 amino acids. The CDR3 here is CASSRDVGQGSYEQYF. CDR3 DNA: TGTGCCAGCAGCCGGGACGTGGGACAGGGCTCCTACGAGCAGTACTTC.